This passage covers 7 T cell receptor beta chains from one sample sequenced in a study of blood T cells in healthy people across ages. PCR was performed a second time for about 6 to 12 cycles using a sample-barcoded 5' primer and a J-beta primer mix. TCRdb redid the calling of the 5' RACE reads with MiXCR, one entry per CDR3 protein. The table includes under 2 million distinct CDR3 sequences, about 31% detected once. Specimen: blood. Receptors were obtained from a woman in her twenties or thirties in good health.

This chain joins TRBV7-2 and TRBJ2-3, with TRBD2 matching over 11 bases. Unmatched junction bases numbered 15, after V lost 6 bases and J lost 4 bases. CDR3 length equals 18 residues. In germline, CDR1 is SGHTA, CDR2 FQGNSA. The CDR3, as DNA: TGTGCCAGCAGTTCCGCAATTTCTAGCGGGGGGAGGGCAGATACGCAGTATTTT. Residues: CASSSAISSGGRADTQYF.

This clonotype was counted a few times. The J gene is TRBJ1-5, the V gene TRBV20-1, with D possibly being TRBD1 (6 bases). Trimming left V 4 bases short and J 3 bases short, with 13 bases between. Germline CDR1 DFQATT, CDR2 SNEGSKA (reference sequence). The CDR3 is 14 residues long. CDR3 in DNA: TGCAGTGCTACCGGACAGTTTTTCAATCAGCCCCAGCATTTT. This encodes CSATGQFFNQPQHF.

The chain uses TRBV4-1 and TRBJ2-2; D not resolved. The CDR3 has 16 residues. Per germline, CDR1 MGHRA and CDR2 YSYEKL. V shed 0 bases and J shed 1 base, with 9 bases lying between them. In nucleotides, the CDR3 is TGCGCCAGCAGCCAAGAGGAACAGAAGAACACCGGGGAGCTGTTTTTT. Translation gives CASSQEEQKNTGELFF.

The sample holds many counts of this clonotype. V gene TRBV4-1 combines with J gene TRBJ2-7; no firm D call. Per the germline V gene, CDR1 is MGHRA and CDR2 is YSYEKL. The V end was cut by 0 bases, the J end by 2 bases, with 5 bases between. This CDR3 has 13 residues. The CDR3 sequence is CASSQDTPYEQYF. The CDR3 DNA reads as TGCGCCAGCAGCCAAGATACGCCCTACGAGCAGTACTTC.

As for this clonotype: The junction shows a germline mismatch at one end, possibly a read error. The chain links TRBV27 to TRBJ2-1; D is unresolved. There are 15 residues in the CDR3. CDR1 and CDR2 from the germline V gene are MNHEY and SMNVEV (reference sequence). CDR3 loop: CACSLKEFSYNEQFF. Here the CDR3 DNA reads TGTGCCTGCAGTTTAAAGGAATTCTCCTACAATGAGCAGTTCTTC.

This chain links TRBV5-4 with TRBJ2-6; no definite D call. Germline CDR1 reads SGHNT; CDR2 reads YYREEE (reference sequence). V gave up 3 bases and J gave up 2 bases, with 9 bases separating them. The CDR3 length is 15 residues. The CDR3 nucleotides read TGTGCCAGCAGCTCCCAGGTTCCTGGGGCCAACGTCCTGACTTTC. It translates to CASSSQVPGANVLTF.

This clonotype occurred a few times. CDR3: CASSLSQFSYNSPLHF. The DNA of the CDR3 is TGTGCCAGCAGTTTAAGCCAGTTCTCCTATAATTCACCCCTCCACTTT. The chain couples TRBV27 to TRBJ1-6; D gene ambiguous. In germline, CDR1 is MNHEY, CDR2 SMNVEV (reference sequence). Trimming stripped 2 bases from V and 0 bases from J, with 8 bases between. The CDR3 spans 16 residues.